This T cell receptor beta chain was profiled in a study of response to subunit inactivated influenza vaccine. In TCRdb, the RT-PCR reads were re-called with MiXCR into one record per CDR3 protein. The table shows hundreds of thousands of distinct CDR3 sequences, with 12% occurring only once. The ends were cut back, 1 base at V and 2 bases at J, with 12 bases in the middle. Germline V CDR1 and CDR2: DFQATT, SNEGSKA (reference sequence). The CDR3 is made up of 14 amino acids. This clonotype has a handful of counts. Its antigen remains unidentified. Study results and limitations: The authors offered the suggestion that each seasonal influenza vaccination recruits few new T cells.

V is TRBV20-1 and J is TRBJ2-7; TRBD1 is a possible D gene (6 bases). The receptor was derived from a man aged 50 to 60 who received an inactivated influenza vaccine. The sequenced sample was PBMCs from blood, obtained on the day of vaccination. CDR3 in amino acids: CSARGQDWTYEQYF. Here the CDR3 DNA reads TGCAGTGCTAGAGGACAGGACTGGACCTACGAGCAGTACTTC.